The source of this T cell receptor beta chain is a study of beta chain features in type 1 diabetes. The authors reverse transcribed all of the isolated RNA, so sequencing captured expressed TCRB transcripts. Method: immunoSEQ multiplex PCR; TCRdb's copy keeps in-frame clones and lacks some. This table holds around 160,000 clones, under 60% found once. The CDR3 runs 15 residues. In germline, CDR1 is SGHRS, CDR2 YFSETQ. V lost 1 base to trimming and J lost 1 base; unmatched junction nucleotides: 1. The chain recombines TRBV5-1 with TRBJ2-2; 7 bases match TRBD1. The receptor was derived from a man aged 18 to 35 in good health. The source material was Tregs from blood. The CDR3 nucleotides are TGCGCCAGCAGCTTGTGGGACAGGAACACCGGGGAGCTGTTTTTT. This encodes CASSLWDRNTGELFF.